Following are 30 T cell receptor beta chains from one sample sequenced in a study of PD-L1 blockade in urothelial cancer. Produced via immunoSEQ multiplex PCR; TCRdb's table is partial and in-frame only. Of around 46,000 clones in the sample, about four fifths were seen once. Noted time point: peripheral blood 6 weeks after treatment start. The starting material was PBMCs, obtained around atezolizumab (anti-PD-L1) treatment. Every receptor here comes from a man between 60 and 75 years old with urothelial cancer.

This chain uses TRBV7-9 with TRBJ2-5; TRBD2 matches 11 bases. The CDR3 length is 17 residues. V shed 1 base and J 4 bases; nucleotides not matched to a gene: 8. From germline, CDR1 is SEHNR and CDR2 FQNEAQ (reference sequence). CDR3 in amino acids: CASSLGSTSGIGETQYF. The DNA for the CDR3 is TGTGCCAGCAGCTTAGGATCGACTAGCGGGATAGGAGAGACCCAGTACTTC.

V gene TRBV4-1 combines with J gene TRBJ2-1; 10 nucleotides match TRBD2. Trimming at V came to 0 bases and at J to 7 bases, leaving 6 bases not matched to a gene. Germline V gene lookup returns CDR1 MGHRA and CDR2 YSYEKL. The CDR3 is made up of 16 amino acids. Written as DNA, the CDR3 is TGCGCCAGCAGCCAAGAAGCAGCTAGCGGGGGAAATGAGCAGTTCTTC. Translating it yields CASSQEAASGGNEQFF.

The genes are TRBV5-1 and TRBJ1-1; D is undetermined. The CDR3 loop spans 14 amino acids. Germline V gene data show CDR1 as SGHRS and CDR2 as YFSETQ. Trimming pared 2 bases from V and 1 base from J, leaving 9 bases between. The CDR3 here is CASSLQVPNTEAFF. Written as DNA, the CDR3 is TGCGCCAGCAGCTTACAAGTTCCGAACACTGAAGCTTTCTTT.

J is TRBJ2-1 and V is TRBV4-1, with 7 bases matching TRBD2. The CDR3 is made up of 16 amino acids. V shed 0 bases, J shed 0 bases, and the junction held 2 bases outside the gene matches. In germline, CDR1 is MGHRA, CDR2 YSYEKL. The CDR3 loop reads CASSQDSGGSYNEQFF. In DNA, the CDR3 is TGCGCCAGCAGCCAAGACTCGGGGGGCTCCTACAATGAGCAGTTCTTC.

This rearrangement joins TRBV30 to TRBJ1-5; possibly TRBD1 for D (5 bases). The V and J ends lost 0 bases and 2 bases respectively, with 11 bases between them. CDR3 length equals 15 residues. CDR1 is GTSNPN, CDR2 SVGIG, per germline (reference sequence). The CDR3 bases are TGTGCCTGGAGTGTCGGTCAGGGCGGCAATCAGCCCCAGCATTTT. It specifies CAWSVGQGGNQPQHF.

The chain carries TRBV7-9 and TRBJ2-1; 10 nucleotides align to TRBD2. Losses at the gene ends were 4 bases for V and 10 bases for J; bases not matched to a gene: 13. Germline V CDR1 and CDR2: SEHNR, FQNEAQ (reference sequence). This CDR3 spans 16 amino acids. The CDR3 reads CASSSQLAGPAGEQFF. In DNA, the CDR3 is TGTGCCAGCAGCTCCCAACTAGCGGGGCCTGCAGGGGAGCAGTTCTTC.

The V gene is TRBV28, the J gene TRBJ1-3; D not certain. CDR3 length equals 12 residues. Germline V gene data show CDR1 as MDHEN and CDR2 as SYDVKM. Deletions cut 2 bases from V and 7 bases from J, with 6 bases between. This CDR3 reads CASSLRGNTIYF. The CDR3 DNA reads TGTGCCAGCAGTTTAAGAGGGAACACCATATATTTT.

This clone was observed a few times. V is TRBV18 and J is TRBJ2-7; 7 nucleotides match TRBD2. Per the germline V gene, CDR1 is KGHSH and CDR2 is LQKENI. CDR3 length equals 16 residues. The ends lost 0 bases at V and 2 bases at J; junction bases unmatched: 7. The CDR3 loop is CASSPPPSGYAYEQYF. The CDR3 DNA follows: TGTGCCAGCTCACCACCTCCTAGCGGTTACGCCTACGAGCAGTACTTC.

This chain connects TRBV6-5 to TRBJ2-3; D may be TRBD2 (5 bases). V dropped 0 bases and J dropped 8 bases, with 15 bases sitting between them. The CDR3 spans 15 residues. Germline V gene data show CDR1 as MNHEY and CDR2 as SVGAGI. The DNA for the CDR3 is TGTGCCAGCAGTTACTCGGTGGCTAGACGGGGTACGCAGTATTTT. Translating it yields CASSYSVARRGTQYF.

This clone was picked up one time. V gene TRBV5-1 combines with J gene TRBJ1-4; TRBD1 aligns across 7 bases. The CDR3 consists of 15 residues. Trimming at V came to 5 bases and at J to 2 bases, leaving 6 bases not matched to a gene. Germline-derived CDR1 and CDR2 are SGHRS and YFSETQ. CDR3 DNA sequence: TGCGCCAGCAGACCCGAGGGGGCTACTAATGAAAAACTGTTTTTT. Its translation: CASRPEGATNEKLFF.

This clone was seen once. The V and J genes are TRBV29-1 and TRBJ1-5; 8 bases line up with TRBD1. Germline trimming cut 5 bases from V and 9 bases from J; bases unmatched to any gene: 24. The germline CDR1 and CDR2 sequences are SQVTM and ANQGSEA. The CDR3 is 18 residues long. CDR3 in amino acids: CSVHVSGQGRRPIRPQHF. In DNA form, the CDR3 reads TGCAGCGTTCACGTGTCAGGACAGGGTAGGAGGCCAATCAGGCCCCAGCATTTT.

This chain connects TRBV5-1 to TRBJ2-7, with 11 bases lining up with TRBD2. Germline V gene data show CDR1 as SGHRS and CDR2 as YFSETQ. The CDR3 is 15 residues long. V trimming: 7 bases; J trimming: 3 bases; junction bases outside the gene matches: 9. The CDR3 sequence: CASGELAGDLYEQYF. CDR3 sequence (DNA): TGCGCCAGCGGAGAACTAGCGGGAGACCTCTACGAGCAGTACTTC.

The genes are TRBV2 and TRBJ1-4, with 8 bases matching TRBD1. The V gene's germline CDR1 is SNHLY and CDR2 FYNNEI. The CDR3 runs 17 residues. V trimming: 5 bases; J trimming: 4 bases; junction bases outside the gene matches: 12. In DNA form, the CDR3 reads TGTGCCAGCAGTCTCCTCTTTGGGGACAGGCTTAATGAAAAACTGTTTTTT. Translated, it gives CASSLLFGDRLNEKLFF.

The sample holds one count of this clone. The chain couples TRBV7-2 to TRBJ1-1, with D perhaps TRBD1 (6 bases). In germline, CDR1 is SGHTA, CDR2 FQGNSA. The CDR3 is 15 amino acids. Deletions cut 3 bases from V and 4 bases from J, with 15 bases between. The CDR3 DNA reads as TGTGCCAGCAGCTTTAATCAGGGGAAGGGCACTGAAGCTTTCTTT. This sequence encodes CASSFNQGKGTEAFF.

This chain joins TRBV6-5 and TRBJ1-4; D gene unclear. This CDR3 comprises 13 residues. V gave up 4 bases and J gave up 11 bases, with 14 bases separating them. Looked up from germline, CDR1 is MNHEY and CDR2 is SVGAGI. CDR3 nucleotide sequence: TGTGCCAGCAGTTCCCAGACATCCGCTAAACTGTTTTTT. It translates to CASSSQTSAKLFF.

The gene calls are TRBV28 and TRBJ1-2, with 7 bases matching TRBD1. Trimming at V came to 2 bases and at J to 1 base, leaving 4 bases not matched to a gene. Germline CDR1 is MDHEN and CDR2 is SYDVKM. The CDR3 spans 15 residues. The CDR3 coding sequence is TGTGCCAGCAGTTTAGCGGGACAGCTTAACTATGGCTACACCTTC. Its translation is CASSLAGQLNYGYTF.

V gene TRBV4-1 combines with J gene TRBJ2-1; the match to TRBD1 covers 7 bases. Germline V gene data show CDR1 as MGHRA and CDR2 as YSYEKL. This CDR3 has 14 residues. The V and J ends lost 10 bases and 5 bases, in that order; junction bases with no gene match: 11. In DNA, the CDR3 is TGCGCCACTCGACAGGGCTTTAGAAACAATGAGCAGTTCTTC. Its translation: CATRQGFRNNEQFF.

The chain combines TRBV19 with TRBJ2-6; 10 bases fit TRBD2. The CDR3 is made up of 19 amino acids. V was clipped by 3 bases and J by 1 base; unmatched bases: 9. Germline V CDR1 and CDR2: LNHDA, SQIVND (reference sequence). In DNA, the CDR3 is TGTGCCAGTAGTATTATCCCCGGACTAGCGGTTTCTGGGGCCAACGTCCTGACTTTC. Residues: CASSIIPGLAVSGANVLTF.

The chain carries TRBV2 and TRBJ2-1; the D gene is possibly TRBD1 (7 bases). The CDR3 is 16 residues long. Deletions cut 4 bases from V and 4 bases from J, with 17 bases between. The germline V gene has CDR1 SNHLY and CDR2 FYNNEI. The CDR3 protein is CASSGGAGGNYNEQFF. The CDR3 DNA reads as TGTGCCAGCAGTGGTGGGGCAGGGGGGAATTACAATGAGCAGTTCTTC.

This clone was counted a single time. DNA of the CDR3: TGTGCCAGCAGTGAAAGCGGGGTCCGTACAGATACGCAGTATTTT. Translated: CASSESGVRTDTQYF. The chain couples TRBV6-1 to TRBJ2-3, with 7 bases matching TRBD2. CDR3 size: 15 residues. V shed 2 bases, J shed 3 bases, and the junction held 5 bases outside the gene matches. Germline V lookup: CDR1 MNHNS, CDR2 SASEGT.

There are a few counts of this clone. Other DNA sequences in the same sample also yield this CDR3. The chain recombines TRBV28 with TRBJ1-5; no definite D call. The CDR3 spans 15 residues. Trimming left V 2 bases short and J 2 bases short, with 10 bases between. Germline CDR1 reads MDHEN; CDR2 reads SYDVKM. The DNA of the CDR3 is TGTGCCAGCAGTTTACGGGGTGGGGGCAATCAGCCCCAGCATTTT. This translates into CASSLRGGGNQPQHF.

DNA for the CDR3: TGCGCCAGCAGCTTGGGACAGGGGGTGTCACACAATGAGCAGTTCTTC. This encodes CASSLGQGVSHNEQFF. The chain has TRBV5-1 and TRBJ2-1; 9 positions match TRBD1. Germline V gives CDR1 SGHRS, CDR2 YFSETQ. J lost 5 bases, V lost 0 bases, and 6 bases had no gene match. The CDR3 runs 16 residues. Combining the CDR3 with reference TRBV5-1 and TRBJ2-1 gives the whole variable domain KAGVTQTPRYLIKTRGQQVTLSCSPISGHRSVSWYQQTPGQGLQFLFEYFSETQRNKGNFPGRFSGRQFSNSRSEMNVSTLELGDSALYLCASSLGQGVSHNEQFFGPGTRLTVL.

The rearrangement joins TRBV4-1 to TRBJ2-7; a possible D gene is TRBD2 (6 bases). V lost 4 bases and J lost 7, with 14 bases in between. Looked up from germline, CDR1 is MGHRA and CDR2 is YSYEKL. The CDR3 has 13 amino acids. CDR3 DNA: TGCGCCAGCAGCCCCGAAGGAGGGAGGGAGCAGTACTTC. Translation: CASSPEGGREQYF.

V usage is TRBV7-8 and J usage is TRBJ2-3; 7 bases align to TRBD2. Germline V gene data show CDR1 as SGHVS and CDR2 as FQNEAQ. The CDR3 loop spans 15 amino acids. With 1 base clipped from V and 6 bases from J, the junction kept 7 bases outside the gene matches. The DNA for the CDR3 is TGTGCCAGCAGCTTAGGGGGCGGGAGAAGGGATACGCAGTATTTT. Protein product: CASSLGGGRRDTQYF.

The count of this clone is one. The chain carries TRBV20-1 and TRBJ2-2, with TRBD2 as a possible D gene (5 bases). V was cut by 6 bases and J by 11 bases, with 13 bases left in between. Looked up from germline, CDR1 is DFQATT and CDR2 is SNEGSKA (reference sequence). The CDR3 is 11 residues long. The CDR3 loop reads CSAFDYRELFF. The CDR3 DNA follows: TGCAGTGCATTCGACTACCGCGAGCTGTTTTTT.

This chain connects TRBV28 to TRBJ2-1; TRBD2 aligns across 13 bases. Trimming at V came to 3 bases and at J to 6 bases, leaving 2 bases not matched to a gene. Germline CDR1 MDHEN, CDR2 SYDVKM. The CDR3 is made up of 15 amino acids. The CDR3 spells CASSFTSGRANEQFF. The DNA for the CDR3 is TGTGCCAGCAGTTTTACTAGCGGGAGGGCCAATGAGCAGTTCTTC.

The gene calls are TRBV28 and TRBJ1-5; D call uncertain. Trimming took off 3 bases at V and 7 bases at J, with 10 bases between the two ends. Germline CDR1 and CDR2: MDHEN and SYDVKM. CDR3 size: 13 residues. The CDR3 sequence: CASSLVGSQPQHF. The CDR3 bases are TGTGCCAGCAGTTTGGTTGGGAGCCAGCCCCAGCATTTT. The complete variable domain, with remaining parts taken from reference TRBV28 and TRBJ1-5, reads DVKVTQSSRYLVKRTGEKVFLECVQDMDHENMFWYRQDPGLGLRLIYFSYDVKMKEKGDIPEGYSVSREKKERFSLILESASTNQTSMYLCASSLVGSQPQHFGDGTRLSIL.

V gene TRBV11-3 combines with J gene TRBJ2-3; 12 nucleotides line up with TRBD2. Germline values: CDR1 SGHNT, CDR2 YENEEA. This CDR3 region has 16 residues. V trimming: 5 bases; J trimming: 0 bases; junction bases outside the gene matches: 3. CDR3 DNA sequence: TGTGCCAGCAGCCCAGGGACTAGCGGGAGCACAGATACGCAGTATTTT. It codes for CASSPGTSGSTDTQYF.

In its sample, this clone was seen a few times. The chain employs TRBV10-3 and TRBJ2-3; a possible D gene is TRBD2 (5 bases). This CDR3 contains 12 residues. Trimming cost V 8 bases and J 4 bases, with 10 bases left between them. CDR1 is ENHRY, CDR2 SYGVKD, per germline. The CDR3 DNA sequence: TGTGCCATCCAAACCGGGGCAGATACGCAGTATTTT. Amino acid sequence: CAIQTGADTQYF.

The rearrangement joins TRBV7-8 to TRBJ1-3; no firm D call. Per the germline V gene, CDR1 is SGHVS and CDR2 is FQNEAQ. V lost 1 base and J 0 bases, leaving 13 bases between the germline ends. CDR3 size: 17 residues. DNA for the CDR3: TGTGCCAGCAGCTTAGTGGGCCGTGGCGCCTCTGGAAACACCATATATTTT. Protein: CASSLVGRGASGNTIYF.